This section outlines one TCR beta chain sequence together with its context. These data come from a study of beta chain features in type 1 diabetes. Germline assignment: CDR1 MNHNS and CDR2 SASEGT. Trimming took 3 bases from V and 4 from J, leaving 13 bases between them. This CDR3 contains 15 residues. Expressed TCRB transcripts were sequenced because the entire RNA isolate underwent reverse transcription. Method: immunoSEQ multiplex PCR; TCRdb's copy keeps in-frame clones and lacks some. The table includes roughly 380,000 clones, about 20% detected once. The rearrangement links TRBV6-1 to TRBJ2-1, with D possibly being TRBD2 (5 bases). The specimen was naive CD4+ T cells from blood. This receptor was obtained from a woman younger than 35 in good health. As DNA, the CDR3 is TGTGCCAGCAGTGAGTGGGAGAACTCATACAATGAGCAGTTCTTC. It yields the protein CASSEWENSYNEQFF.